A single sample is the source of the 2 T cell receptor beta chains below, sequenced in a study of blood T cell repertoires in COVID-19. The table came from immunoSEQ multiplex PCR; TCRdb's copy has only in-frame clones and leaves some out. The data contain around 300,000 clones, approximately 86% of them singletons. The specimen sequenced was PBMCs or T cells enriched from blood (not recorded which). The receptors were gathered from a woman aged 30 to 39 who had recovered from COVID-19.

The chain couples TRBV19 to TRBJ2-1, with 11 bases identical to TRBD2. The CDR3 loop spans 14 amino acids. V was pared by 8 bases and J by 5 bases, with 5 bases of the junction left unmatched. The germline CDR1 and CDR2 sequences are LNHDA and SQIVND (reference sequence). CDR3 DNA sequence: TGTGCCAGTTCCTATAGCGGGAGGGACAATGAGCAGTTCTTC. Translation: CASSYSGRDNEQFF.

This clone was observed once. This chain links TRBV7-9 with TRBJ2-5; D gene ambiguous. CDR3 length: 14 amino acids. Germline V lookup: CDR1 SEHNR, CDR2 FQNEAQ (reference sequence). Trimming removed 1 base from V and 1 base from J, with 7 bases in between. Here the CDR3 reads CASSLESSQETQYF. As DNA, the CDR3 is TGTGCCAGCAGCTTAGAGTCTAGCCAAGAGACCCAGTACTTC.